This T cell receptor (beta chain) derives from a study of regulatory T cells in long-lasting Graves disease. Overall study findings and caveats: Preferential use of TRBV28, TRBJ1-2 and TRBJ2-5 was seen in persistent disease.

Researchers made TCR beta libraries by using iRepertoire HTBI primers and running Arm-PCR on CDR3 regions. TCRdb recomputed calls from the multiplex PCR reads with MiXCR, one row per CDR3 protein. The data hold 700,000 or so distinct CDR3 sequences, with around 32% observed a single time. In its sample, this clonotype was seen a few times. Its antigen is not identified. Sample time point: persistent/refractory GD, antithyroid drugs over 5 years with positive TRAb. Isolated PBMC RNA provided the starting material for the TCR library. A volume of approximately 9 milliliters of peripheral blood was collected in EDTA tubes. The CDR3 contains 17 residues. In germline, CDR1 is SGHRS, CDR2 YFSETQ. V lost 4 bases and J lost 5; bases outside the gene matches: 17.

The sequence was obtained from a female donor with Graves disease. This sequence joins TRBV5-1 and TRBJ1-2; 7 nucleotides match TRBD1. Here the sequenced sample was peripheral blood mononuclear cells (PBMCs), taken when the disease was refractory, from a patient treated with antithyroid drugs. DNA of the CDR3: TGCGCCAGCAGCCCTACCGGGACAGTACGGGAGGTATATGGCTACACCTTC. Translation gives CASSPTGTVREVYGYTF.